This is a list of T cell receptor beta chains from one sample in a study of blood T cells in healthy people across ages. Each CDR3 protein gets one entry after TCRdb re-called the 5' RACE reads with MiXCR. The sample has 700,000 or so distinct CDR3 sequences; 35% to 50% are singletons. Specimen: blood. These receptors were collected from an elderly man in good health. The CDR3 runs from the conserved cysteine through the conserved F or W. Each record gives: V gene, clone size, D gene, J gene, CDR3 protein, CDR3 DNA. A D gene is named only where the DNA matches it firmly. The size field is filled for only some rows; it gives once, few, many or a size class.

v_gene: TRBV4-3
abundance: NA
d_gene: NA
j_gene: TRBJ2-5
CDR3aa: CASSQAPGGLGETQYF
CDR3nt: TGCGCCAGCAGCCAAGCCCCAGGGGGGTTGGGCGAGACCCAGTACTTC

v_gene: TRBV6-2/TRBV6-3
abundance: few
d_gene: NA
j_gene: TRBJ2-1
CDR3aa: CASSYTPTLGLWFF
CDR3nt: TGTGCCAGCAGCTACACCCCCACTCTAGGATTGTGGTTCTTC

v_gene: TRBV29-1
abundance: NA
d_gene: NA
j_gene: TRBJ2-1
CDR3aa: CSARYLSSYNEQFF
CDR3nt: TGCAGCGCGCGATATTTGAGCTCCTACAATGAGCAGTTCTTC

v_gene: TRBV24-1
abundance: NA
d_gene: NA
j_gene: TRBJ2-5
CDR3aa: CATSDGASYQETQYF
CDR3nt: TGTGCCACCAGTGATGGGGCGTCGTACCAAGAGACCCAGTACTTC

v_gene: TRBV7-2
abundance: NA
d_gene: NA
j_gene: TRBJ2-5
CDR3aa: CASSSASVRQETQYF
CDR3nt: TGTGCCAGCAGCTCCGCGAGCGTTAGGCAAGAGACCCAGTACTTC

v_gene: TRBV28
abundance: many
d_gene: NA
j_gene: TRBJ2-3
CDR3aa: CARGDTQYF
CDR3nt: TGTGCCAGAGGGGATACGCAGTATTTT

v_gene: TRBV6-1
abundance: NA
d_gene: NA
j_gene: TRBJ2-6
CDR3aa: CASSDWVGGALGANVLTF
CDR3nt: TGTGCCAGCAGCGACTGGGTTGGTGGTGCTTTGGGGGCCAACGTCCTGACTTTC

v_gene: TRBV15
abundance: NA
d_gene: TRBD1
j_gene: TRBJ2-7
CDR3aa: CATSIGRGRIGSYEQYF
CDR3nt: TGTGCCACCAGCATAGGCAGGGGGCGCATAGGTTCCTACGAGCAGTACTTC

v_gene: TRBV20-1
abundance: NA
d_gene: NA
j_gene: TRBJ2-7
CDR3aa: CSARPSDGRGSNEQYF
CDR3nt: TGCAGTGCTAGACCCAGTGACGGGCGGGGAAGTAACGAGCAGTACTTC

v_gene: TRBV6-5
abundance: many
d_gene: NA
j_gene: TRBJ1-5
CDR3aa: CASRLRRNPNQPQHF
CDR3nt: TGTGCCAGCAGGCTAAGGCGAAATCCCAACCAGCCCCAGCATTTT

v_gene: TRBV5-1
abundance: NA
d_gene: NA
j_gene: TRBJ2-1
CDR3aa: CASIPVVGAGNEQFF
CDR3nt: TGCGCCAGCATACCCGTAGTGGGAGCGGGCAATGAGCAGTTCTTC

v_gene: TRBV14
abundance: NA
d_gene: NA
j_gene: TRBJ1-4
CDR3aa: CASSQREKLFF
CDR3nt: TGTGCCAGCAGCCAACGAGAAAAACTGTTTTTT

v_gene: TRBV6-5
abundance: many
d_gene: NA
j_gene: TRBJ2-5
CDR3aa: CASSSDPKGTQYF
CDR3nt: TGTGCCAGCAGTTCAGATCCCAAGGGGACCCAGTACTTC

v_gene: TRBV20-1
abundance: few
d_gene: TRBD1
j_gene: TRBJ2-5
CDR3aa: CSARTGGGSETQYF
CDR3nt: TGCAGTGCACGGACAGGGGGCGGATCAGAGACCCAGTACTTC

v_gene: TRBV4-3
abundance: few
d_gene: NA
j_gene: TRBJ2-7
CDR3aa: CASSPAASSYEQYF
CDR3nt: TGCGCCAGCAGCCCTGCAGCGAGCTCCTACGAGCAGTACTTC

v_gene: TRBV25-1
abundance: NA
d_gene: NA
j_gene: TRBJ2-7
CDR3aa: CASSVQGSNYEQYF
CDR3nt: TGTGCCAGCAGTGTACAGGGATCAAACTACGAGCAGTACTTC

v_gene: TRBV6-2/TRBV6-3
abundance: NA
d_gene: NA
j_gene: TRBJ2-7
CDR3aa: CASSRTGTQGRAYEQYF
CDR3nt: TGTGCCAGCAGTAGAACCGGGACTCAGGGCAGGGCCTACGAGCAGTACTTC

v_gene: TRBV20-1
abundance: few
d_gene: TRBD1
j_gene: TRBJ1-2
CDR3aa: CSARKQGVGYGYTF
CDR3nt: TGCAGTGCTAGGAAACAGGGGGTCGGCTATGGCTACACCTTC

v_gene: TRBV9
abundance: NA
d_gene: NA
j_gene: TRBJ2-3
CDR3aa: CASNEIGTDTQYF
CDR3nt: TGTGCCAGCAACGAAATAGGGACAGATACGCAGTATTTT

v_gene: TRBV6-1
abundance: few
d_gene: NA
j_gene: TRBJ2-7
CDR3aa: CASSDWGRASEQYF
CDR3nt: TGTGCCAGCAGTGATTGGGGGCGTGCCTCCGAGCAGTACTTC

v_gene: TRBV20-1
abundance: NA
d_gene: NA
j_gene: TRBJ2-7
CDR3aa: CSARSTGDTYEQYF
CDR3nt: TGCAGTGCTAGATCTACCGGGGATACCTACGAGCAGTACTTC

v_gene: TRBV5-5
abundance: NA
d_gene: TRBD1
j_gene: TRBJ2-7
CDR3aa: CASSLVAGTGGREQYF
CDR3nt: TGTGCCAGCAGCTTGGTAGCCGGGACAGGGGGTCGGGAGCAGTACTTC

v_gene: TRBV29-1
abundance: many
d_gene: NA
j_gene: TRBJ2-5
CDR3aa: CSSQISGYNEQYF
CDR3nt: TGCAGCTCTCAGATATCAGGGTACAATGAGCAGTACTTC

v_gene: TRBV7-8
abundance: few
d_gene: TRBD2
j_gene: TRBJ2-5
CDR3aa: CASSLFSRGGQETQYF
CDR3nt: TGTGCCAGCAGCTTATTTTCACGGGGGGGACAAGAGACCCAGTACTTC

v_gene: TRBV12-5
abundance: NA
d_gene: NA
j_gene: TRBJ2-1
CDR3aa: CASGPPGQYNEQFF
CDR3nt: TGTGCTAGTGGCCCCCCCGGACAGTACAATGAGCAGTTCTTC

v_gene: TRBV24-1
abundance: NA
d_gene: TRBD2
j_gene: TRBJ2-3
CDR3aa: CATSDWGSGIDTQYF
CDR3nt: TGTGCCACCAGTGATTGGGGTAGCGGGATAGATACGCAGTATTTT

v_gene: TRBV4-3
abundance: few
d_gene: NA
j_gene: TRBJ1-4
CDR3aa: CASSQDRKSNEKLFF
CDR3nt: TGCGCCAGCAGCCAAGATAGGAAGAGTAATGAAAAACTGTTTTTT

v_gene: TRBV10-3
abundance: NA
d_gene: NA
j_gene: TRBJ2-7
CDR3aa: CAISETSSSYEQYF
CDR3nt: TGTGCCATCAGTGAGACCAGTAGCTCCTACGAGCAGTACTTC

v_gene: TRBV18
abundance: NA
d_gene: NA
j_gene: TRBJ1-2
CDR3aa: CASSPPEGIYGYTF
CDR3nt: TGTGCCAGCTCACCACCGGAAGGCATCTATGGCTACACCTTC

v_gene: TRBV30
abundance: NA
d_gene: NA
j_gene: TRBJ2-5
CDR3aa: CAWSVGDSQETQYF
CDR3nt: TGTGCCTGGAGTGTAGGCGACAGCCAAGAGACCCAGTACTTC

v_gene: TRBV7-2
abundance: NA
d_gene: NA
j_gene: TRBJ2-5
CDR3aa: CASSPRSRQETRYF
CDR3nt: TGTGCCAGCAGCCCACGCTCGCGGCAAGAGACCCGGTACTTC

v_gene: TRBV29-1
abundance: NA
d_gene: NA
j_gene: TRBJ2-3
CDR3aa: CSVGGGLRWDTQYF
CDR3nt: TGCAGCGTTGGCGGGGGCCTTAGGTGGGATACGCAGTATTTT

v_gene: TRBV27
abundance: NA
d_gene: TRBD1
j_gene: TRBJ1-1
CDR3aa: CASSKQGFDTEAFF
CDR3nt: TGTGCCAGCAGTAAACAGGGGTTTGACACTGAAGCTTTCTTT